This TCR beta chain originates from a study of metastatic and nonmetastatic thyroid tumors. This clone was seen many times. No treatment had been given to any patient before thyroid surgery. As processed by the authors: Clinicopathological groups supplied CDR3 differences that were used to build a distant-metastasis classifier for papillary thyroid cancer. TCRdb reanalyzed the PCR reads with MiXCR. The V and J calls follow TCRdb's processing rather than the paper's. The sample records about 28,000 clones, roughly 16% being singletons. Germline loops: CDR1 MDHEN, CDR2 SYDVKM. With 7 bases removed from V and 11 bases from J, the gap between germline ends came to 14 bases. This CDR3 has 11 residues.

J is TRBJ1-2 and V is TRBV28; D is perhaps TRBD1 (6 bases). The specimen sequenced was blood. The sequence came from a female donor with papillary thyroid cancer or a benign thyroid nodule (not recorded which). Some clones in this sample may be carry-over from other donors' samples. In DNA form, the CDR3 reads TGTGCCAGCAAAACAGGGCGGGGGTACACCTTC. Translation gives CASKTGRGYTF.